This TCR beta chain derives from a study of yellow fever vaccine responses in identical twins. V lost 5 bases to trimming and J lost 5 bases, with 7 bases between them. The CDR3 runs 12 residues. With regard to this clonotype: Its cognate antigen is unknown.

General study findings and limits: The authors reported partly convergent, partly personalized vaccine responses in identical twins.

TCRdb reprocessed the RT-PCR reads with MiXCR, giving one entry per CDR3 protein. The sample lists 9,500 to 11,000 distinct CDR3 sequences; under 85% were seen once. This chain uses TRBV12-3 or TRBV12-4 with TRBJ2-1; D is uncertain. Sequenced here: T cells from blood (PBMCs), unsorted or a sorted subset (not recorded which), sampled before or after yellow fever vaccination (not recorded which). The TCR comes from a woman aged 18-29 years who received the yellow fever vaccine. DNA of the CDR3: TGTGCCAGCAGTCGAGTAAACAATGAGCAGTTCTTC. Translating gives CASSRVNNEQFF.